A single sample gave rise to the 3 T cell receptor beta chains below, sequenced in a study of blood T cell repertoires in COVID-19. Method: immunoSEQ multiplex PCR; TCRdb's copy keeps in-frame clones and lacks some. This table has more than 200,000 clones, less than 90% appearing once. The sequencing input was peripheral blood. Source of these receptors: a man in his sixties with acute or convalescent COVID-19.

The CDR3 protein is CAWSVGQGGQPQHF. The DNA of the CDR3 is TGTGCCTGGAGTGTCGGACAGGGGGGTCAGCCCCAGCATTTT. The V gene is TRBV30, the J gene TRBJ1-5, with 10 bases aligning to TRBD1. This CDR3 has 14 residues. CDR1 and CDR2 (germline): GTSNPN, SVGIG (reference sequence). Trimming took 0 bases from V and 6 from J; bases not matched to a gene: 2.

The CDR3 sequence is CASSDRGVRYTEAFF. The DNA for the CDR3 is TGTGCCAGTAGTGACAGGGGGGTCAGGTACACTGAAGCTTTCTTT. The chain joins TRBV19 to TRBJ1-1, with 9 bases lining up with TRBD1. CDR1 and CDR2 from the germline V gene are LNHDA and SQIVND (reference sequence). The CDR3 is made up of 15 amino acids. Trimming removed 5 bases from V and 3 bases from J; junction bases left unmatched: 7. Variable domain in full (rest from reference TRBV19 and TRBJ1-1): DGGITQSPKYLFRKEGQNVTLSCEQNLNHDAMYWYRQDPGQGLRLIYYSQIVNDFQKGDIAEGYSVSREKKESFPLTVTSAQKNPTAFYLCASSDRGVRYTEAFFGQGTRLTVV.

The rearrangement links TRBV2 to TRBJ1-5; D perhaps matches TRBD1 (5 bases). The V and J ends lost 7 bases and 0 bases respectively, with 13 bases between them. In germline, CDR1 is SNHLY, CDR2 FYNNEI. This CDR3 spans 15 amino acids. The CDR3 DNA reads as TGTGCCAGCAAAACCGACAGTGTTAGCAATCAGCCCCAGCATTTT. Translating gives CASKTDSVSNQPQHF.